This TCR beta chain is drawn from a study of early T cells in non-severe SARS-CoV-2 infection. Study background: It was bulk RNA from unsorted whole blood that was sequenced, and the chains were unpaired.

The CDR3 extends over 11 amino acids. Germline-derived CDR1 and CDR2 are MNHNY and SVGAGI (reference sequence). V was cut by 9 bases and J by 7 bases, with 13 bases left in between. In TCRdb, the 5' RACE reads were re-called with MiXCR into one record per CDR3 protein. The sample has about 80,000 distinct CDR3 sequences; about 16% are singletons. This clonotype was recorded a few times. The chain carries TRBV6-6 and TRBJ2-7; D not certain. The source of this sequence is an adult who was a healthcare worker with PCR-confirmed SARS-CoV-2 infection or an uninfected control (not recorded which). The specimen was whole blood. As DNA, the CDR3 is TGTGCCAGTATGACTGGTAAAGAGCAGTACTTC. Translation: CASMTGKEQYF.